One and the same sample provided the 23 T cell receptor beta chains below, sequenced in a study of shared clonotypes between healthy human individuals. Some clones are missing from TCRdb's copy, which holds only in-frame ones; the method was immunoSEQ multiplex PCR. This sample has 400,000 to 500,000 clones; less than 80% occur once, and the top ten carry about an eighth. Specimen: PBMCs. The receptors shown here come from a woman aged 35 to 49 in good health. Some clones in this sample may be carry-over from other donors' samples.

This clone appeared a few times. The rearrangement joins TRBV27 to TRBJ1-5, with 9 bases aligning to TRBD1. V lost 8 bases, J lost 6 bases, and 2 bases stayed unmatched. The CDR3 runs to 12 residues. Germline CDR1 reads MNHEY; CDR2 reads SMNVEV (reference sequence). The CDR3 loop is CASGTGIQPQHF. The CDR3 bases are TGTGCCAGCGGGACAGGGATTCAGCCCCAGCATTTT.

This clone came up a few times. This chain links TRBV6-1 with TRBJ1-6, with D unresolved. V was shortened by 3 bases and J by 4 bases, with 1 base between the two germline ends. CDR1 MNHNS and CDR2 SASEGT come from the germline V gene. The CDR3 has 12 amino acids. In DNA, the CDR3 is TGTGCCAGCAGTGATTATAATTCACCCCTCCACTTT. Amino acids: CASSDYNSPLHF.

The chain combines TRBV6-6 with TRBJ2-2; the match to TRBD2 covers 7 bases. In germline, CDR1 is MNHNY, CDR2 SVGAGI (reference sequence). The CDR3 consists of 15 residues. With 5 bases clipped from V and 7 bases from J, the junction kept 10 bases outside the gene matches. DNA for the CDR3: TGTGCCAGCAGTCGCGGGGCGGGGAGGGGCGGGGAGCTGTTTTTT. It translates to CASSRGAGRGGELFF.

The sample holds a few counts of this clone. The V call is TRBV29-1, the J call TRBJ2-3; D is unresolved. Trimming removed 5 bases from V and 2 bases from J, with 5 bases in between. Germline V gene data show CDR1 as SQVTM and CDR2 as ANQGSEA. The CDR3 is 11 amino acids. The CDR3 loop is CSVLVTDTQYF. The DNA of the CDR3 is TGCAGCGTTCTAGTCACAGATACGCAGTATTTT.

The rearrangement joins TRBV11-2 to TRBJ2-7; 12 bases match TRBD2. J lost 1 base, V lost 4 bases, and 2 bases had no gene match. From germline, CDR1 is SGHAT and CDR2 FQNNGV. The CDR3 contains 15 residues. Here the CDR3 reads CASSSGLAGSYEQYF. CDR3 DNA: TGTGCCAGCAGCTCCGGACTAGCGGGGTCCTACGAGCAGTACTTC.

This clone was observed many times. The chain couples TRBV4-2 to TRBJ2-4; 7 positions match TRBD2. In germline, CDR1 is LGHNA, CDR2 YNFKEQ. Germline trimming cut 3 bases from V and 2 bases from J; bases unmatched to any gene: 1. The CDR3 is 14 amino acids. The CDR3 protein is CASSQGGSKNIQYF. Here the CDR3 DNA reads TGTGCCAGCAGCCAGGGGGGGTCCAAAAACATTCAGTACTTC.

The rearrangement uses TRBV5-1 and TRBJ2-7; 14 bases align to TRBD2. The V and J ends lost 0 bases and 2 bases, in that order; junction bases with no gene match: 7. The CDR3 is 18 amino acids. Germline V gene lookup returns CDR1 SGHRS and CDR2 YFSETQ. CDR3 DNA: TGCGCCAGCAGCTTGGGGGGACTAGCGGGAGTCTTCCCCTACGAGCAGTACTTC. It translates to CASSLGGLAGVFPYEQYF.

This chain uses TRBV27 with TRBJ1-1; D might be TRBD1 (5 bases). Germline CDR1 MNHEY, CDR2 SMNVEV (reference sequence). V lost 6 bases and J 8 bases, leaving 13 bases between the germline ends. This CDR3 spans 12 amino acids. CDR3 loop: CASSTGSLEAFF. CDR3 in DNA: TGTGCCAGCAGCACAGGTTCCTTAGAAGCTTTCTTT.

The rearrangement joins TRBV7-8 to TRBJ2-3, with D possibly being TRBD2 (6 bases). In germline, CDR1 is SGHVS, CDR2 FQNEAQ. CDR3 length equals 15 residues. The V gene lost 5 bases and the J gene lost 2 bases, with 14 bases spanning the gap. For the CDR3, the DNA is TGTGCCAGCAGCAAACTAGCAGGAGCCACAGATACGCAGTATTTT. It specifies CASSKLAGATDTQYF.

The V gene is TRBV27, the J gene TRBJ2-7; 10 bases are a match to TRBD1. Trimming removed 3 bases from V and 5 bases from J; junction bases left unmatched: 4. The germline CDR1 and CDR2 sequences are MNHEY and SMNVEV (reference sequence). CDR3 length: 14 amino acids. CDR3 residues: CASSLGQGIDEQYF. The CDR3 DNA is TGTGCCAGCAGTTTGGGACAGGGGATCGACGAGCAGTACTTC.

The V call is TRBV6-5, the J call TRBJ2-1, with D unclear. CDR1 and CDR2 (germline): MNHEY, SVGAGI. The CDR3 runs 12 residues. The V end lost 4 bases, the J end lost 6 bases, and 7 bases lay between the germline ends. This CDR3 is CASSCDGNEQFF. The CDR3 DNA follows: TGTGCCAGCAGTTGCGACGGCAATGAGCAGTTCTTC.

This chain connects TRBV7-8 to TRBJ1-2; weak D call: TRBD1 (6 bases). Trimming left V 5 bases short and J 3 bases short, with 28 bases between. The CDR3 runs to 19 residues. Germline V gene data show CDR1 as SGHVS and CDR2 as FQNEAQ. The CDR3 DNA sequence: TGTGCCAGCAGCCCTAGGATTGCGGGGGGCGCGGGTTCTCACTATGGCTACACCTTC. It yields the protein CASSPRIAGGAGSHYGYTF.

This chain joins TRBV28 and TRBJ1-5; 11 positions match TRBD1. Per the germline V gene, CDR1 is MDHEN and CDR2 is SYDVKM. The CDR3 has 17 amino acids. Unmatched junction bases numbered 7, after V lost 5 bases and J lost 1 base. The CDR3 nucleotides read TGTGCCAGCAGTCCTTGGACAGGGGGCGCAAGCAATCAGCCCCAGCATTTT. Translation gives CASSPWTGGASNQPQHF.

This sequence joins TRBV19 and TRBJ1-5; 12 bases match TRBD1. Looked up from germline, CDR1 is LNHDA and CDR2 is SQIVND (reference sequence). CDR3 length: 14 amino acids. V dropped 6 bases and J dropped 6; count of bases not matched to a gene: 3. Written as DNA, the CDR3 is TGTGCCAGTAGCGGGACAGGGGGCTCTCAGCCCCAGCATTTT. It codes for CASSGTGGSQPQHF.

The sample holds a few counts of this clone. The chain is built from TRBV10-3 and TRBJ1-5; 7 bases agree with TRBD1. The CDR3 loop spans 11 amino acids. Unmatched junction bases numbered 5, after V lost 4 bases and J lost 14 bases. Germline V gene data show CDR1 as ENHRY and CDR2 as SYGVKD. The chain's CDR3 is CAISGGQEKHF. CDR3 DNA: TGTGCCATCAGTGGTGGACAGGAGAAGCATTTT.

The V and J genes are TRBV10-3 and TRBJ2-7; no clear D gene. Per the germline V gene, CDR1 is ENHRY and CDR2 is SYGVKD. V dropped 2 bases and J dropped 7 bases, with 15 bases sitting between them. This CDR3 contains 14 residues. This chain's CDR3 is CAISEPGRVSEQYF. Written as DNA, the CDR3 is TGTGCCATCAGTGAGCCAGGACGTGTATCTGAGCAGTACTTC.

The gene calls are TRBV30 and TRBJ2-7; no reliable D call. The length of the CDR3 is 11 residues. Germline CDR1 and CDR2: GTSNPN and SVGIG (reference sequence). Trimming left V 1 base short and J 5 bases short, with 6 bases between. CDR3 in DNA: TGTGCCTGGAGTGAAGGGAACGAGCAGTACTTC. It translates to CAWSEGNEQYF.

V gene TRBV19 combines with J gene TRBJ2-2, with D possibly TRBD2 on 5 matching bases. The CDR3 runs 12 residues. Germline V gene data show CDR1 as LNHDA and CDR2 as SQIVND (reference sequence). V was trimmed by 6 bases and J by 4 bases, leaving 6 bases between them. The chain's CDR3 is CASREGTGELFF. CDR3 bases: TGTGCCAGTAGAGAGGGCACCGGGGAGCTGTTTTTT.

The J gene is TRBJ2-3, the V gene TRBV7-2; D may be TRBD2 (5 bases). With 0 bases removed from V and 14 bases from J, the gap between germline ends came to 12 bases. The CDR3 spans 12 residues. In germline, CDR1 is SGHTA, CDR2 FQGNSA. CDR3 coding DNA: TGTGCCAGCAGCTTAGCGGCGGGTCAAGGGTATTTT. Protein: CASSLAAGQGYF.

The V gene is TRBV28, the J gene TRBJ2-1, with D unresolved. In germline, CDR1 is MDHEN, CDR2 SYDVKM. CDR3 length: 13 amino acids. V lost 6 bases to trimming and J lost 3 bases, with 9 bases between them. CDR3 bases: TGTGCCAGCAGGCGGACGGACTACAATGAGCAGTTCTTC. This codes for CASRRTDYNEQFF.

This sequence joins TRBV15 and TRBJ2-3, with D perhaps TRBD1 or TRBD2 (5 bases each). CDR3 size: 15 residues. V dropped 5 bases and J dropped 1 base, with 13 bases sitting between them. CDR1 and CDR2 (germline): LNHNV, YYDKDF (reference sequence). The DNA for the CDR3 is TGTGCCACCAGCCTGACCGTGGGGGGCACAGATACGCAGTATTTT. Translated: CATSLTVGGTDTQYF.

The genes are TRBV21-1 and TRBJ1-1; TRBD1, the table's D call, lacks a check against the DNA. TRBV21-1 is flagged as a pseudogene. The CDR3 sequence is 16 residues long. In nucleotides, the CDR3 is TGTGCCAGCAGCGATACAGGAGCTTTGTCCCTCACTGAAGCTTTCTTT. Translating gives CASSDTGALSLTEAFF.

This chain uses TRBV28 with TRBJ1-2, with unresolved D. Germline CDR1 reads MDHEN; CDR2 reads SYDVKM. This CDR3 has 13 amino acids. The germline V and J ends were trimmed by 5 bases and 2 bases, with 9 bases remaining between them. The chain's CDR3 is CASSPGQNYGYTF. CDR3 DNA sequence: TGTGCCAGCAGTCCCGGCCAGAACTATGGCTACACCTTC.